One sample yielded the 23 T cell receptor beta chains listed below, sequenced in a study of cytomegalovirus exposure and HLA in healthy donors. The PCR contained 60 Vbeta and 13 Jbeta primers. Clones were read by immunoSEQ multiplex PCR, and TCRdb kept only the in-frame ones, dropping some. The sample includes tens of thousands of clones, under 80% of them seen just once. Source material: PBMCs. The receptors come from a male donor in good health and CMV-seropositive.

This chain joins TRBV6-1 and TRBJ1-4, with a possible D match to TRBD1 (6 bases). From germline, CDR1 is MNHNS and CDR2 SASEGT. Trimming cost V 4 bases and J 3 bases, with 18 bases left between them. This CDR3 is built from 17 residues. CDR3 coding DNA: TGTGCCAGCAGTGCCTATTTTCAGGGGCTGGCTAATGAAAAACTGTTTTTT. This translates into CASSAYFQGLANEKLFF.

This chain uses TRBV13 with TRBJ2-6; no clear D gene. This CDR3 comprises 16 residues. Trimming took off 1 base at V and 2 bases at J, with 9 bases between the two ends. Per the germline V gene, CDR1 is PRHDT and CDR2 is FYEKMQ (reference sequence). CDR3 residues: CASSLVGEAGANVLTF. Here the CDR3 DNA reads TGTGCCAGCAGCTTAGTCGGCGAGGCTGGGGCCAACGTCCTGACTTTC.

CDR3 nucleotide sequence: TGTGCCAGCAGACCCCGGACAGGGGTGGAGACCCAGTACTTC. Its protein product is CASRPRTGVETQYF. The chain recombines TRBV5-8 with TRBJ2-5, with 9 bases matching TRBD1. Germline V CDR1 and CDR2: SGHTS, YDEGEE. Losses at the gene ends were 5 bases for V and 5 bases for J; bases not matched to a gene: 7. The CDR3 extends over 14 amino acids.

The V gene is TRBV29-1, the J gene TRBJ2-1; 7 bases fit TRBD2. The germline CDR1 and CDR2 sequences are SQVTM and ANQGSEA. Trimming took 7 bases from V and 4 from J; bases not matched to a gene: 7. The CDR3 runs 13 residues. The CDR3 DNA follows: TGCAGCGGGCTAGCGGCTGGGTACAATGAGCAGTTCTTC. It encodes CSGLAAGYNEQFF.

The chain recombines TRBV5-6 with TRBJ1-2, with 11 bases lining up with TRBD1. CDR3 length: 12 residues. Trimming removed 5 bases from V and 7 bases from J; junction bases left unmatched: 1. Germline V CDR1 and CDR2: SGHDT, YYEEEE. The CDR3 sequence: CASRGQGAGYTF. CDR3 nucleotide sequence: TGTGCCAGCAGAGGACAGGGGGCTGGCTACACCTTC.

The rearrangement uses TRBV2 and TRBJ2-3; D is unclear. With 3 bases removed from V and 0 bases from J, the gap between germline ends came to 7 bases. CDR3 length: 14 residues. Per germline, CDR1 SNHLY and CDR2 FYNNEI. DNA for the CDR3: TGTGCCAGCAGTGATTCTTTTAGCACAGATACGCAGTATTTT. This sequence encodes CASSDSFSTDTQYF.

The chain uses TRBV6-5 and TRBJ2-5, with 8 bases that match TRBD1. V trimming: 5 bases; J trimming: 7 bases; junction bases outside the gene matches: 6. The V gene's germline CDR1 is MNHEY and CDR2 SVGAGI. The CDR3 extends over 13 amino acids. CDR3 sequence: CASSPDRDGTQYF. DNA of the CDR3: TGTGCCAGCAGTCCGGACAGGGATGGGACCCAGTACTTC.

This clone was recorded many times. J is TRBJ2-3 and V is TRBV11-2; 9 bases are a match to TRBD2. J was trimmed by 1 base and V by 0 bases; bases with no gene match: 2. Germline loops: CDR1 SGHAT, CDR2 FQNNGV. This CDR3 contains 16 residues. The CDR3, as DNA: TGTGCCAGCAGCTTAGAGGCTAGCGGGGGCACAGATACGCAGTATTTT. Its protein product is CASSLEASGGTDTQYF.

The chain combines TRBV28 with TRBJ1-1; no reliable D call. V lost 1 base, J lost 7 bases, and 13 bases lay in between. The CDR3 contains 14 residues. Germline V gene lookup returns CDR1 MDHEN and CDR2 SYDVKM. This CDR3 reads CASSLSGVGIEAFF. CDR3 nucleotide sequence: TGTGCCAGCAGTTTATCCGGGGTAGGAATTGAAGCTTTCTTT. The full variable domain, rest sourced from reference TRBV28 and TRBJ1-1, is DVKVTQSSRYLVKRTGEKVFLECVQDMDHENMFWYRQDPGLGLRLIYFSYDVKMKEKGDIPEGYSVSREKKERFSLILESASTNQTSMYLCASSLSGVGIEAFFGQGTRLTVV.

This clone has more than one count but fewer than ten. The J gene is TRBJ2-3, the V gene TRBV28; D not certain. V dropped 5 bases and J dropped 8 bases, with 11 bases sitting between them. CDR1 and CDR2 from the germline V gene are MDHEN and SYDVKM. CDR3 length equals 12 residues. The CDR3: CASSGNSGTQYF. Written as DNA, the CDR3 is TGTGCCAGCAGTGGCAATTCTGGTACGCAGTATTTT.

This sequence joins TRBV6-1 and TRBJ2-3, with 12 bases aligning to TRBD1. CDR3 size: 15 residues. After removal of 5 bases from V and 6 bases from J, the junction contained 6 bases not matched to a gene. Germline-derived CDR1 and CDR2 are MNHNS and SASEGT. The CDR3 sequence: CASSTGTGGSDTQYF. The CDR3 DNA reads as TGTGCCAGCAGTACCGGGACAGGGGGCTCGGATACGCAGTATTTT.

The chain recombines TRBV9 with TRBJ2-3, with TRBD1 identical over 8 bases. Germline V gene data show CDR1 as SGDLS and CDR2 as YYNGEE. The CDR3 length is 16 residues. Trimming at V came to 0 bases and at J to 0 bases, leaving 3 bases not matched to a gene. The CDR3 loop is CASSVARGRSTDTQYF. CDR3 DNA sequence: TGTGCCAGCAGCGTAGCCAGGGGGCGAAGCACAGATACGCAGTATTTT.

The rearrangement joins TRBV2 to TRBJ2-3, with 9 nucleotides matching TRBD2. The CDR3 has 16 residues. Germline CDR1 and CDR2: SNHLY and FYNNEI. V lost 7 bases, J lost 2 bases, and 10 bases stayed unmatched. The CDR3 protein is CASNPWASGDTDTQYF. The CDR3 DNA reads TGTGCCAGCAACCCCTGGGCTAGCGGGGACACAGATACGCAGTATTTT.

CDR3 amino acids: CASSSGQCWQYF. In DNA form, the CDR3 reads TGTGCCAGCAGTTCAGGACAGTGTTGGCAGTATTTT. The rearrangement joins TRBV28 to TRBJ2-3; D perhaps matches TRBD1 (6 bases). Germline lookup yields CDR1 MDHEN and CDR2 SYDVKM. CDR3 length: 12 residues. Trimming pared 4 bases from V and 11 bases from J, leaving 13 bases between.

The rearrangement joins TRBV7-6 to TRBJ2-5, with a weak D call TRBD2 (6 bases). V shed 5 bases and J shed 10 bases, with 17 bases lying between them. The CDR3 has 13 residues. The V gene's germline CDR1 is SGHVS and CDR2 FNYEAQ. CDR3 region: CASSLRDLGDQYF. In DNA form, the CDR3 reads TGTGCCAGCAGCCTCCGGGACTTGGGGGACCAGTACTTC.

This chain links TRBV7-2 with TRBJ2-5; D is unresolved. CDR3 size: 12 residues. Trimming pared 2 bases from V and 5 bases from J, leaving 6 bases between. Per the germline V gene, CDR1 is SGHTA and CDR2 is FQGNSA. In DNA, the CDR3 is TGTGCCAGCAGCTTATTCAGGGAGACCCAGTACTTC. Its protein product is CASSLFRETQYF.

Here the CDR3 DNA reads TGCGCCAGCAGCTTGGAGGGGTCAGATACGCAGTATTTT. It codes for CASSLEGSDTQYF. The chain carries TRBV5-1 and TRBJ2-3, with D possibly TRBD1 on 5 matching bases. Germline CDR1 SGHRS, CDR2 YFSETQ. The CDR3 is 13 amino acids. V was clipped by 0 bases and J by 4 bases, with 6 bases between them.

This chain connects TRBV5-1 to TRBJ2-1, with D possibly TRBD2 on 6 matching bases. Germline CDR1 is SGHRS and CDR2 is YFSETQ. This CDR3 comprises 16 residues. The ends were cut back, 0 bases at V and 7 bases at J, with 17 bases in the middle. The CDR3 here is CASSLGLAGTLNEQFF. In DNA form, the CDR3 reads TGCGCCAGCAGCTTGGGCTTGGCGGGGACCTTAAATGAGCAGTTCTTC. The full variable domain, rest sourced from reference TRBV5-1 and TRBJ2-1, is KAGVTQTPRYLIKTRGQQVTLSCSPISGHRSVSWYQQTPGQGLQFLFEYFSETQRNKGNFPGRFSGRQFSNSRSEMNVSTLELGDSALYLCASSLGLAGTLNEQFFGPGTRLTVL.

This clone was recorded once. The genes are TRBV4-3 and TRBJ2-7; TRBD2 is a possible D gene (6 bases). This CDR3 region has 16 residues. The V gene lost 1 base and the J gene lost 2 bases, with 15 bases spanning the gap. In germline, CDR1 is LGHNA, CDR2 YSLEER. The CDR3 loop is CASSQGIGRSAYEQYF. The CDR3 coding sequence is TGCGCCAGCAGCCAAGGAATTGGGAGGTCTGCCTACGAGCAGTACTTC.

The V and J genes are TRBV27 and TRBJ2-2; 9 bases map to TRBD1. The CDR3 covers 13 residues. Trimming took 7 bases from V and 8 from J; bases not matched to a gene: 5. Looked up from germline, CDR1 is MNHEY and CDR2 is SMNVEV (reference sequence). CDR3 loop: CASTRQGVGELFF. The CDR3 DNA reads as TGTGCCAGCACCCGACAGGGGGTAGGGGAGCTGTTTTTT.

The CDR3: CASSVDAGGPNEQFF. CDR3 nucleotides: TGTGCCAGCTCAGTTGACGCGGGGGGCCCCAATGAGCAGTTCTTC. V usage is TRBV18 and J usage is TRBJ2-1; 8 bases are shared with TRBD2. Germline trimming cut 5 bases from V and 6 bases from J; bases unmatched to any gene: 9. Germline-derived CDR1 and CDR2 are KGHSH and LQKENI. The CDR3 runs to 15 residues. The full variable domain, with the rest looked up from reference TRBV18 and TRBJ2-1, is NAGVMQNPRHLVRRRGQEARLRCSPMKGHSHVYWYRQLPEEGLKFMVYLQKENIIDESGMPKERFSAEFPKEGPSILRIQQVVRGDSAAYFCASSVDAGGPNEQFFGPGTRLTVL.

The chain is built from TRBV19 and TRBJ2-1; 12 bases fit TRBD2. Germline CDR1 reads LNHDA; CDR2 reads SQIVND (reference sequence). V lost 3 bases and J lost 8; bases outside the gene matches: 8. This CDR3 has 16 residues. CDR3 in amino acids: CASSIGLAGGADEQFF. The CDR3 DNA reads TGTGCCAGTAGTATTGGGCTAGCGGGGGGGGCCGATGAGCAGTTCTTC.

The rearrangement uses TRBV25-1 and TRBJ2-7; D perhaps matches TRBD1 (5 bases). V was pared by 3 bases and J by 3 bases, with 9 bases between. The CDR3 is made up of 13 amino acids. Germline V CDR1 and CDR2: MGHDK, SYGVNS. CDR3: CASSDGHRYEQYF. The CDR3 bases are TGTGCCAGCAGTGACGGACATCGCTACGAGCAGTACTTC.